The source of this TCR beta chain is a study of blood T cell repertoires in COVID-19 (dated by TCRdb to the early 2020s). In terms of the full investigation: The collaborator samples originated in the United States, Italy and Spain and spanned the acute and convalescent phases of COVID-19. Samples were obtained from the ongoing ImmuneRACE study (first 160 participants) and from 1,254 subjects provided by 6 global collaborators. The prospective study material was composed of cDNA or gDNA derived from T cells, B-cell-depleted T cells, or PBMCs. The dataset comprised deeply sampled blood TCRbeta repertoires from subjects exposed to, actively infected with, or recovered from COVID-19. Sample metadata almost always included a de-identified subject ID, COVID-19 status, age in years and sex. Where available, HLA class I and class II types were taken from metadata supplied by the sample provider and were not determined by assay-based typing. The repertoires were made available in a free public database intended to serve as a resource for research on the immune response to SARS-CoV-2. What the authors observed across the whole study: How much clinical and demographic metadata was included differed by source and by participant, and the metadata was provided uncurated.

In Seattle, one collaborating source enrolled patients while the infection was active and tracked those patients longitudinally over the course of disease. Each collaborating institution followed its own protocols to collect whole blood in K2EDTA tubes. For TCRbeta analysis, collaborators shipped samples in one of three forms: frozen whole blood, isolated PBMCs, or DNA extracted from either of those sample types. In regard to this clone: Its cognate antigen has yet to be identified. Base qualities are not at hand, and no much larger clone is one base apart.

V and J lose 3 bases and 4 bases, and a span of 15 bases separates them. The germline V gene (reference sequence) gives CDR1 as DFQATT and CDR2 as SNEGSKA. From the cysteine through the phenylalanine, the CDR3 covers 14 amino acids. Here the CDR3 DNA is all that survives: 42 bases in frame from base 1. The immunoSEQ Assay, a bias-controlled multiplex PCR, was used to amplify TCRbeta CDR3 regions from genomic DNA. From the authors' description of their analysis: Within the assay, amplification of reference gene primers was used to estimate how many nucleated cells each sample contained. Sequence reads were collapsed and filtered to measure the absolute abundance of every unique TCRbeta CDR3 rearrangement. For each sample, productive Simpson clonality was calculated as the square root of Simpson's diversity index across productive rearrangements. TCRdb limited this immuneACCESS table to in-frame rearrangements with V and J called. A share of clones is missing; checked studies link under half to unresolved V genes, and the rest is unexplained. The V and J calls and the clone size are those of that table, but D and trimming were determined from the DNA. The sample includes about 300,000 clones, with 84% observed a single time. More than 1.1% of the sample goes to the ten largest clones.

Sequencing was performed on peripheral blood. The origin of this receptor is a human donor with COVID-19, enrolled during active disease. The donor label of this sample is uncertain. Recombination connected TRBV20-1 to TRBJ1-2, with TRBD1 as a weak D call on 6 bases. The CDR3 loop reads CSASWSTGLYGYTF. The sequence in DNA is TGCAGTGCTAGTTGGTCGACAGGTCTCTATGGCTACACCTTC.